Listed below are T cell receptor beta chains from one sample, sequenced in a study of blood T cells in healthy people across ages. TCRdb called the 5' RACE reads again in MiXCR, with one record for every CDR3 protein. The sample records under 800,000 distinct CDR3 sequences, 20% to 25% being singletons. The sequenced material came from blood. These receptor sequences come from a man aged 70-80 years in good health. Both conserved end residues are part of each CDR3. The D gene is left open where the match is weak. For some rows the clone size is stated as once, few or many, or as a class when expanded; others skip it.

len: 15; v_gene: TRBV5-1; d_gene: -; abundance: -; j_gene: TRBJ2-3; CDR3nt: TGCGCCAGCAGCTTGGATCAACCTAGCACAGATACGCAGTATTTT; CDR3aa: CASSLDQPSTDTQYF
len: 14; v_gene: TRBV6-2/TRBV6-3; d_gene: -; abundance: few; j_gene: TRBJ2-7; CDR3nt: TGTGCCAGCAGAACCGGACTCTCACTTTACGAGCAGTACTTC; CDR3aa: CASRTGLSLYEQYF
len: 15; v_gene: TRBV5-6; d_gene: -; abundance: few; j_gene: TRBJ2-6; CDR3nt: TGTGCCAGCAGCTTTAGGCAGGCTGGGGCCAACGTCCTGACTTTC; CDR3aa: CASSFRQAGANVLTF
len: 21; v_gene: TRBV7-9; d_gene: -; abundance: few; j_gene: TRBJ2-6; CDR3nt: TGTGCCAGCAGCTTAAGGCTCTCTGGGACCGGGCTAGCATTTGGGGCCAACGTCCTGACTTTC; CDR3aa: CASSLRLSGTGLAFGANVLTF
len: 16; v_gene: TRBV5-1; d_gene: TRBD2; abundance: few; j_gene: TRBJ2-2; CDR3nt: TGCGCCAGCAGCTTGGATGTGGCGGGAGTTTCAGGGGAGCTGTTTTTT; CDR3aa: CASSLDVAGVSGELFF
len: 15; v_gene: TRBV28; d_gene: -; abundance: -; j_gene: TRBJ1-2; CDR3nt: TGTGCCAGCACCACTGGGGGGTATAAGGCAGGAACCAACACCTTC; CDR3aa: CASTTGGYKAGTNTF
len: 15; v_gene: TRBV2; d_gene: TRBD1; abundance: -; j_gene: TRBJ2-1; CDR3nt: TGTGCCAGCATCTCCGGGACAGGGGGCCGAGGTGAGCAGTTCTTC; CDR3aa: CASISGTGGRGEQFF
len: 13; v_gene: TRBV27; d_gene: -; abundance: few; j_gene: TRBJ1-6; CDR3nt: TGTGCCAGCAGTTCCGACAGACAGTCACCCCTCCACTTT; CDR3aa: CASSSDRQSPLHF
len: 15; v_gene: TRBV6-5; d_gene: -; abundance: -; j_gene: TRBJ1-5; CDR3nt: TGTGCCAGCAGTTACTCGAGGGGTCACAATCAGCCCCAGCATTTT; CDR3aa: CASSYSRGHNQPQHF
len: 13; v_gene: TRBV6-5; d_gene: -; abundance: few; j_gene: TRBJ2-1; CDR3nt: TGTGCCAGCAGTTACCCAGGGACGAATGAGCAGTTCTTC; CDR3aa: CASSYPGTNEQFF
len: 14; v_gene: TRBV20-1; d_gene: -; abundance: few; j_gene: TRBJ2-4; CDR3nt: TGCAGTGCTAGAGAGTCTATAGCCAAAAACATTCAGTACTTC; CDR3aa: CSARESIAKNIQYF
len: 15; v_gene: TRBV4-1; d_gene: TRBD2; abundance: few; j_gene: TRBJ2-3; CDR3nt: TGCGCCAGCAGCCAAGACGGGAGGGGCACAGATACGCAGTATTTT; CDR3aa: CASSQDGRGTDTQYF
len: 16; v_gene: TRBV12-3/TRBV12-4; d_gene: -; abundance: few; j_gene: TRBJ2-7; CDR3nt: TGTGCCAGCAGTTTAGGATTCAGACCAGGCTCCTACGAGCAGTACTTC; CDR3aa: CASSLGFRPGSYEQYF
len: 18; v_gene: TRBV6-5; d_gene: TRBD1; abundance: many; j_gene: TRBJ2-6; CDR3nt: TGTGCCAGCAGTTACTCGACAGGGGAGGTAGCTGGGGCCAACGTCCTGACTTTC; CDR3aa: CASSYSTGEVAGANVLTF
len: 17; v_gene: TRBV19; d_gene: -; abundance: -; j_gene: TRBJ2-1; CDR3nt: TGTGCCAGTAGTACGATGGGTGAGACTAACTCCTACAATGAGCAGTTCTTC; CDR3aa: CASSTMGETNSYNEQFF
len: 15; v_gene: TRBV28; d_gene: -; abundance: few; j_gene: TRBJ2-7; CDR3nt: TGTGCCAGCAGCCCCTACAGGTCCTTCTCCTACGAGCAGTACTTC; CDR3aa: CASSPYRSFSYEQYF
len: 14; v_gene: TRBV29-1; d_gene: TRBD1; abundance: -; j_gene: TRBJ2-5; CDR3nt: TGCAGCGTTAGGTATCTAGGGGGCAGCGAGACCCAGTACTTC; CDR3aa: CSVRYLGGSETQYF
len: 13; v_gene: TRBV7-8; d_gene: TRBD1; abundance: few; j_gene: TRBJ1-6; CDR3nt: TGTGCCAGCAGCATAGACAGGGACTCACCCCTCCACTTT; CDR3aa: CASSIDRDSPLHF
len: 13; v_gene: TRBV20-1; d_gene: -; abundance: few; j_gene: TRBJ1-2; CDR3nt: TGCAGTGCTATCCGGACCGATAACTATGGCTACACCTTC; CDR3aa: CSAIRTDNYGYTF
len: 17; v_gene: TRBV20-1; d_gene: TRBD1; abundance: many; j_gene: TRBJ2-4; CDR3nt: TGCAGTGCAACCGGGACAGGGGGCGCGCTGGCCAAAAACATTCAGTACTTC; CDR3aa: CSATGTGGALAKNIQYF
len: 15; v_gene: TRBV7-2; d_gene: TRBD2; abundance: few; j_gene: TRBJ2-1; CDR3nt: TGTGCCAGCAGCTTAGCGGCGGGAGGGAACAATGAGCAGTTCTTC; CDR3aa: CASSLAAGGNNEQFF
len: 16; v_gene: TRBV5-1; d_gene: TRBD1; abundance: few; j_gene: TRBJ2-2; CDR3nt: TGCGCCAGCAGGGGGACAGTAACGACAGACACCGGGGAGCTGTTTTTT; CDR3aa: CASRGTVTTDTGELFF
len: 14; v_gene: TRBV7-2; d_gene: -; abundance: -; j_gene: TRBJ1-5; CDR3nt: TGTGCCAGCAGCTCCGGGGGCGCAATTCAGCCCCAGCATTTT; CDR3aa: CASSSGGAIQPQHF
len: 15; v_gene: TRBV20-1; d_gene: TRBD2; abundance: -; j_gene: TRBJ2-3; CDR3nt: TGCAGTGCTAGAGATGGAGCGGGAGGGATGGATACGCAGTATTTT; CDR3aa: CSARDGAGGMDTQYF
len: 14; v_gene: TRBV18; d_gene: TRBD1; abundance: few; j_gene: TRBJ1-5; CDR3nt: TGTGCCAGCTCACCGACAGGGGGCCGTCAGCCCCAGCATTTT; CDR3aa: CASSPTGGRQPQHF
len: 13; v_gene: TRBV12-3/TRBV12-4; d_gene: TRBD1; abundance: many; j_gene: TRBJ2-3; CDR3nt: TGTGCCAGCAGTTTGAGGGGGCCAGATACGCAGTATTTT; CDR3aa: CASSLRGPDTQYF
len: 13; v_gene: TRBV5-1; d_gene: TRBD1; abundance: many; j_gene: TRBJ2-7; CDR3nt: TGCGCCAGCAGCTTGGACAGGGGGCTCGAGCAGTACTTC; CDR3aa: CASSLDRGLEQYF
len: 13; v_gene: TRBV12-3/TRBV12-4; d_gene: -; abundance: few; j_gene: TRBJ2-2; CDR3nt: TGTGCCAGCAAGTCGTGGAACACCGGGGAGCTGTTTTTT; CDR3aa: CASKSWNTGELFF
len: 16; v_gene: TRBV6-5; d_gene: TRBD2; abundance: -; j_gene: TRBJ2-1; CDR3nt: TGTGCCAGCAGTCAGACTAGCGGGAGAGCCTACAATGAGCAGTTCTTC; CDR3aa: CASSQTSGRAYNEQFF
len: 16; v_gene: TRBV7-3; d_gene: -; abundance: -; j_gene: TRBJ2-3; CDR3nt: TGTGCCAGCAGCTTAAGGGGTGGGGCAGGGAAGGATACGCAGTATTTT; CDR3aa: CASSLRGGAGKDTQYF
len: 14; v_gene: TRBV2; d_gene: -; abundance: few; j_gene: TRBJ1-3; CDR3nt: TGTGCCAGCAAAGGGTTGGATACTCGAAACACCATATATTTT; CDR3aa: CASKGLDTRNTIYF
len: 13; v_gene: TRBV20-1; d_gene: -; abundance: -; j_gene: TRBJ2-5; CDR3nt: TGCAGTGCCACCGGGACAAACCAAGAGACCCAGTACTTC; CDR3aa: CSATGTNQETQYF
len: 15; v_gene: TRBV4-1; d_gene: -; abundance: -; j_gene: TRBJ2-1; CDR3nt: TGCGCCAGCAGCCGGGCGGAGGGATCATACAATGAGCAGTTCTTC; CDR3aa: CASSRAEGSYNEQFF
len: 16; v_gene: TRBV19; d_gene: -; abundance: -; j_gene: TRBJ2-1; CDR3nt: TGTGCCAGTAGTACCGCCAGGGGCCACGACTACAATGAGCAGTTCTTC; CDR3aa: CASSTARGHDYNEQFF
len: 9; v_gene: TRBV6-2/TRBV6-3; d_gene: -; abundance: few; j_gene: TRBJ2-2; CDR3nt: TGTGCCAGATCTGGGGAGCTGTTTTTT; CDR3aa: CARSGELFF
len: 13; v_gene: TRBV4-1; d_gene: -; abundance: many; j_gene: TRBJ1-6; CDR3nt: TGCGCCAGCAGCCAAGTGTCAGCTTCACCCCTCCACTTT; CDR3aa: CASSQVSASPLHF
len: 16; v_gene: TRBV7-3; d_gene: -; abundance: -; j_gene: TRBJ2-1; CDR3nt: TGTGCCAGCAGCTTAACGATAACGGACAGTCGAAATGAGCAGTTCTTC; CDR3aa: CASSLTITDSRNEQFF
len: 12; v_gene: TRBV20-1; d_gene: -; abundance: -; j_gene: TRBJ2-7; CDR3nt: TGCAGTGCTGTTGGGAAGGGCTACGAGCAGTACTTC; CDR3aa: CSAVGKGYEQYF
len: 16; v_gene: TRBV20-1; d_gene: TRBD1; abundance: -; j_gene: TRBJ2-1; CDR3nt: TGCAGTGCCCACCACCGGACAGGGTTCATGTACAATGAGCAGTTCTTC; CDR3aa: CSAHHRTGFMYNEQFF
len: 12; v_gene: TRBV6-6; d_gene: -; abundance: few; j_gene: TRBJ2-7; CDR3nt: TGTGCCAGCAGTTACCAAGGCTACGAGCAGTACTTC; CDR3aa: CASSYQGYEQYF
len: 16; v_gene: TRBV3-1; d_gene: -; abundance: once; j_gene: TRBJ2-5; CDR3nt: TGTGCCAGCAGCCTTCCTTGGACAGCAAACCAAGAGACCCAGTACTTC; CDR3aa: CASSLPWTANQETQYF
len: 13; v_gene: TRBV5-1; d_gene: -; abundance: -; j_gene: TRBJ2-1; CDR3nt: TGCGCCAGCAGCTACGGACAGTACAATGAGCAGTTCTTC; CDR3aa: CASSYGQYNEQFF
len: 14; v_gene: TRBV28; d_gene: -; abundance: -; j_gene: TRBJ1-5; CDR3nt: TGTGCCAGCAGCCCCCCCCCAGCCAATCAGCCCCAGCATTTT; CDR3aa: CASSPPPANQPQHF
len: 13; v_gene: TRBV20-1; d_gene: -; abundance: few; j_gene: TRBJ1-1; CDR3nt: TGCAGTGCTAGTCGGTCCGATTACACTGAAGCTTTCTTT; CDR3aa: CSASRSDYTEAFF
len: 16; v_gene: TRBV7-2; d_gene: TRBD2; abundance: many; j_gene: TRBJ2-1; CDR3nt: TGTGCCAGCAGCCCCCATGGGGCGGGAGGGTTTAATGAGCAGTTCTTC; CDR3aa: CASSPHGAGGFNEQFF
len: 18; v_gene: TRBV7-9; d_gene: -; abundance: few; j_gene: TRBJ1-3; CDR3nt: TGTGCCAGCAGCTCGCCCCCGGACCGCAGTCGCTCTGGAAACACCATATATTTT; CDR3aa: CASSSPPDRSRSGNTIYF
len: 18; v_gene: TRBV20-1; d_gene: TRBD2; abundance: few; j_gene: TRBJ2-3; CDR3nt: TGCAGTGCTAGAGATGGAAGGACTAGCGGGAGCAGCACAGATACGCAGTATTTT; CDR3aa: CSARDGRTSGSSTDTQYF
len: 16; v_gene: TRBV7-2; d_gene: TRBD1; abundance: many; j_gene: TRBJ2-5; CDR3nt: TGTGCCAGCAGCTTACCGTTCCGGGACAGACAAGAGACCCAGTACTTC; CDR3aa: CASSLPFRDRQETQYF
len: 14; v_gene: TRBV7-2; d_gene: -; abundance: few; j_gene: TRBJ2-5; CDR3nt: TGTGCCAGCAGCTTAGCGCGCAGAATAGAGACCCAGTACTTC; CDR3aa: CASSLARRIETQYF
len: 15; v_gene: TRBV20-1; d_gene: -; abundance: -; j_gene: TRBJ2-5; CDR3nt: TGCAGTGCTAGAGGCCCCACGAGGCAGGGAGAGACCCAGTACTTC; CDR3aa: CSARGPTRQGETQYF
len: 12; v_gene: TRBV10-3; d_gene: -; abundance: many; j_gene: TRBJ2-7; CDR3nt: TGTGCCATCAGTGAGGCGGGATACGAGCAGTACTTC; CDR3aa: CAISEAGYEQYF
len: 12; v_gene: TRBV24-1; d_gene: -; abundance: -; j_gene: TRBJ2-3; CDR3nt: TGTGCCACCAGTGATCTGAACGCGGCGCAGTATTTT; CDR3aa: CATSDLNAAQYF
len: 17; v_gene: TRBV3-1; d_gene: TRBD2; abundance: -; j_gene: TRBJ2-5; CDR3nt: TGTGCCAGCAGCCAAGCCGTGGATGCGGGAGGTGGGGGGACTCAGTACTTC; CDR3aa: CASSQAVDAGGGGTQYF
len: 15; v_gene: TRBV27; d_gene: -; abundance: -; j_gene: TRBJ1-5; CDR3nt: TGTGCCAGCAGTAGTGACAGTTTGAGCAATCAGCCCCAGCATTTT; CDR3aa: CASSSDSLSNQPQHF
len: 13; v_gene: TRBV7-9; d_gene: -; abundance: -; j_gene: TRBJ2-5; CDR3nt: TGTGCCAGCAGCTTAAGCAGCACGGAGACCCAGTACTTC; CDR3aa: CASSLSSTETQYF
len: 15; v_gene: TRBV5-6; d_gene: -; abundance: few; j_gene: TRBJ2-2; CDR3nt: TGTGCCAGCAGCTTTGTCGGGGGCCTCACCGGGGAGCTGTTTTTT; CDR3aa: CASSFVGGLTGELFF
len: 16; v_gene: TRBV20-1; d_gene: TRBD2; abundance: many; j_gene: TRBJ2-7; CDR3nt: TGCAGTGCTATGGCCCTTAGCGGGAGGGCCAAGTACGAGCAGTACTTC; CDR3aa: CSAMALSGRAKYEQYF
len: 15; v_gene: TRBV5-1; d_gene: -; abundance: few; j_gene: TRBJ2-1; CDR3nt: TGCGCCAGCAGCTTCGTTGCGGGACCCAACAATGAGCAGTTCTTC; CDR3aa: CASSFVAGPNNEQFF
len: 18; v_gene: TRBV5-1; d_gene: TRBD1; abundance: -; j_gene: TRBJ2-6; CDR3nt: TGCGCCAGCAGCTCCATGTCCGGGACAGCCTCTGGGGCCAACGTCCTGACTTTC; CDR3aa: CASSSMSGTASGANVLTF